The 17 T cell receptor beta chains presented below share a single source sample, sequenced in a study of blood T cell repertoires in COVID-19 (TCRdb year 2020). The library came from the immunoSEQ multiplex PCR assay. What TCRdb holds here is the immuneACCESS table cut down to in-frame rearrangements. Part of the clones is not present; checked against another copy, under half of the missing clones reflect an unresolved V gene, and the others are unexplained. A total of around 230,000 clones appear in this sample, about 91% of them only once. Of the sample, 2.5% is held by the ten largest clones. Sequenced: PBMCs or T cells enriched from blood (not recorded which). These receptors originate from a woman between 40 and 55 years old with acute COVID-19.

The V and J genes are TRBV6-2 or TRBV6-3 and TRBJ1-5; the D is unclear. V was clipped by 2 bases and J by 7 bases, with 9 bases between them. The CDR3 runs to 13 residues. CDR1 and CDR2 (germline): MNHEY, SVGEGT. The CDR3 protein is CASSYEGRQPQHF. The CDR3 DNA reads TGTGCCAGCAGTTACGAGGGTCGCCAGCCCCAGCATTTT.

The V call is TRBV18, the J call TRBJ1-1; D is unclear. Trimming removed 2 bases from V and 4 bases from J, with 14 bases in between. In germline, CDR1 is KGHSH, CDR2 LQKENI. The CDR3 length is 15 residues. The CDR3 DNA reads TGTGCCAGCTCACCAGAGAGGGCTGGCCTCACTGAAGCTTTCTTT. It translates to CASSPERAGLTEAFF.

The chain recombines TRBV30 with TRBJ2-5; 7 bases fit TRBD2. Germline-derived CDR1 and CDR2 are GTSNPN and SVGIG (reference sequence). CDR3 length: 15 amino acids. Trimming cost V 0 bases and J 1 base; bases outside gene matches: 5. DNA of the CDR3: TGTGCCTGGAGTGTCCCGACTAGCTCCCAAGAGACCCAGTACTTC. It yields the protein CAWSVPTSSQETQYF.

The chain recombines TRBV4-3 with TRBJ2-5, with D maybe TRBD2 (6 bases). The length of the CDR3 is 14 residues. Looked up from germline, CDR1 is LGHNA and CDR2 is YSLEER. V lost 4 bases, J lost 1 base, and 10 bases lay in between. The CDR3 region is CASSPAGFQETQYF. CDR3 coding DNA: TGCGCCAGCAGCCCGGCGGGGTTCCAAGAGACCCAGTACTTC.

This rearrangement joins TRBV5-6 to TRBJ2-7; no clear D. Germline CDR1 is SGHDT and CDR2 is YYEEEE. V lost 1 base and J lost 5, with 13 bases in between. The CDR3 loop spans 14 amino acids. This CDR3 is CASSLQALVHEQYF. The CDR3 DNA is TGTGCCAGCAGCTTGCAGGCCCTGGTCCACGAGCAGTACTTC.

The chain couples TRBV15 to TRBJ1-2, with TRBD1 matching over 10 bases. This CDR3 spans 15 amino acids. Per germline, CDR1 LNHNV and CDR2 YYDKDF (reference sequence). With 1 base clipped from V and 7 bases from J, the junction kept 6 bases outside the gene matches. CDR3 residues: CATSRGGQGESGYTF. The CDR3 DNA reads TGTGCCACCAGCAGAGGTGGACAGGGGGAGTCTGGCTACACCTTC.

V and J are TRBV21-1 and TRBJ2-3; the table's D call of TRBD2 was not tested on the DNA. TRBV21-1 is a pseudogene. The CDR3 has 21 residues. CDR3 protein: CASSNCRELQREVRRTDTQYF. The DNA for the CDR3 is TGTGCCAGCAGCAATTGTCGGGAGTTACAGCGGGAGGTACGCCGCACAGATACGCAGTATTTT.

This chain uses TRBV24-1 with TRBJ2-7; 9 bases agree with TRBD1. The germline CDR1 and CDR2 sequences are KGHDR and SFDVKD. V gave up 4 bases and J gave up 2 bases; unmatched junction bases: 8. CDR3 length equals 16 residues. The CDR3 nucleotides are TGTGCCACCAGTGACCCCCCCCGACAGGGGGCCTACGAGCAGTACGTC. As protein: CATSDPPRQGAYEQYV.

The rearrangement uses TRBV3-1 (or the pseudogene TRBV3-2) and TRBJ1-6, with D uncertain. Per the germline V gene, CDR1 is LGHDT and CDR2 is YNNKEL (reference sequence). The CDR3 runs 16 residues. V gave up 1 base and J gave up 2 bases, with 9 bases separating them. CDR3 loop: CASSQAAQAYNSPLHF. The CDR3, as DNA: TGTGCCAGCAGCCAAGCAGCCCAGGCCTATAATTCACCCCTCCACTTT.

This clone was recorded once. V is TRBV6-4 and J is TRBJ1-1; perhaps TRBD1 as D (6 bases). Germline CDR1 reads MRHNA; CDR2 reads SNTAGT. Between the trimmed V and J ends, which lost 6 bases and 0 bases, there was a span of 14 bases. The CDR3 totals 15 residues. CDR3 nucleotide sequence: TGTGCCAGCAGACCGGACAGCCTTCTGAACACTGAAGCTTTCTTT. Amino acids: CASRPDSLLNTEAFF.

The CDR3 bases are TGTGCCAGCAGCAAGAATCCTAGCGGGGGCTCCGAGACCCAGTACTTC. This encodes CASSKNPSGGSETQYF. This rearrangement joins TRBV7-2 to TRBJ2-5, with 10 bases identical to TRBD2. Per the germline V gene, CDR1 is SGHTA and CDR2 is FQGNSA. The CDR3 has 16 residues. The trim removed 5 bases at V and 5 bases at J, leaving 11 bases unmatched.

The chain has TRBV7-6 and TRBJ1-1; the match to TRBD1 covers 7 bases. CDR1 is SGHVS, CDR2 FNYEAQ, per germline. The junction had 10 bases not matched to a gene; V was cut back by 4 bases and J by 11 bases. The CDR3 contains 13 residues. CDR3 in amino acids: CASSSNHGQAAFF. DNA for the CDR3: TGTGCCAGCAGCTCAAACCATGGACAGGCTGCTTTCTTT. Drawing the rest from reference TRBV7-6 and TRBJ1-1, the complete variable domain is GAGVSQSPRYKVTKRGQDVALRCDPISGHVSLYWYRQALGQGPEFLTYFNYEAQQDKSGLPNDRFSAERPEGSISTLTIQRTEQRDSAMYRCASSSNHGQAAFFGQGTRLTVV.

The chain couples TRBV30 to TRBJ1-4; 10 bases align to TRBD1. There are 15 residues in the CDR3. V lost 3 bases to trimming and J lost 1 base; unmatched junction nucleotides: 2. From germline, CDR1 is GTSNPN and CDR2 SVGIG (reference sequence). The CDR3 region is CAWRGDRGTNEKLFF. The CDR3, as DNA: TGTGCCTGGAGGGGGGACAGGGGAACTAATGAAAAACTGTTTTTT. The variable domain in full, completed from reference TRBV30 and TRBJ1-4, reads SQTIHQWPATLVQPVGSPLSLECTVEGTSNPNLYWYRQAAGRGLQLLFYSVGIGQISSEVPQNLSASRPQDRQFILSSKKLLLSDSGFYLCAWRGDRGTNEKLFFGSGTQLSVL.

This clone occurred many times. V usage is TRBV3-1 (or the pseudogene TRBV3-2) and J usage is TRBJ2-1; 10 bases match TRBD2. In germline, CDR1 is LGHDT, CDR2 YNNKEL (reference sequence). V trimming: 6 bases; J trimming: 10 bases; junction bases outside the gene matches: 12. CDR3 length: 15 residues. The CDR3 sequence is CASRPPSGGAREQFF. CDR3 coding DNA: TGTGCCAGCAGACCTCCCAGCGGGGGGGCAAGGGAGCAGTTCTTC.

The chain carries TRBV4-3 and TRBJ1-1; D uncertain. V was cut by 3 bases and J by 3 bases, with 11 bases left in between. The CDR3 spans 14 residues. Looked up from germline, CDR1 is LGHNA and CDR2 is YSLEER. CDR3 coding DNA: TGCGCCAGCAGCCAGAGCGTACGGGACACTGAAGCTTTCTTT. Encoded protein: CASSQSVRDTEAFF.

The chain carries TRBV5-1 and TRBJ1-5, with D tentatively TRBD1 (6 bases). CDR3 length equals 15 residues. Germline V gives CDR1 SGHRS, CDR2 YFSETQ. The V gene lost 3 bases and the J gene lost 8 bases, with 18 bases spanning the gap. Here the CDR3 DNA reads TGCGCCAGCAGCTCTCAGGGGAGCAAATCCGAGCCCCAGCATTTT. This sequence encodes CASSSQGSKSEPQHF.

The chain combines TRBV11-2 with TRBJ2-1; D is possibly TRBD2 (5 bases). The CDR3 spans 17 residues. Germline CDR1 reads SGHAT; CDR2 reads FQNNGV. V was trimmed by 0 bases and J by 2 bases, leaving 14 bases between them. CDR3 in amino acids: CASSLDSASGTYNEQFF. CDR3 in DNA: TGTGCCAGCAGCTTAGATTCAGCGAGCGGAACCTACAATGAGCAGTTCTTC.